These 23 T cell receptor beta chains originate from one sample sequenced in a study of shared clonotypes between healthy human individuals. Clones were read by immunoSEQ multiplex PCR, and TCRdb kept only the in-frame ones, dropping some. The sample shows around 2.1 million clones, roughly 91% of them seen only once. Cells designated naive CD8 were CD45RO-negative and were positively selected for CCR7, with terminally differentiated effector memory CD45RA+ cells excluded. Sequences were obtained from naive CD8+ T cells from PBMCs. Receptors originate from a man in his late teens or twenties in good health. Some clones in this sample may be carry-over from other donors' samples.

This chain connects TRBV28 to TRBJ1-5; possible D gene TRBD1, 5 bases. The CDR3 spans 16 residues. In germline, CDR1 is MDHEN, CDR2 SYDVKM. Trimming removed 4 bases from V and 4 bases from J, with 17 bases in between. The CDR3 DNA sequence: TGTGCCAGCAGTTCCGGGCAGGGACTACTTAATCAGCCCCAGCATTTT. It translates to CASSSGQGLLNQPQHF.

The chain employs TRBV14 and TRBJ1-1, with TRBD1 as a possible D gene (5 bases). V was pared by 4 bases and J by 3 bases, with 18 bases between. Germline V gene data show CDR1 as SGHDN and CDR2 as FVKESK. The CDR3 sequence is 16 residues long. In DNA, the CDR3 is TGTGCCAGCAGCCCAGACAGACCAACCCGTTACACTGAAGCTTTCTTT. Translating it yields CASSPDRPTRYTEAFF.

The chain couples TRBV21-1 to TRBJ2-1; TRBD2 was called by the table and not checked on the DNA. TRBV21-1 is flagged as a pseudogene. CDR3 length: 13 residues. CDR3 in amino acids: CATTGRAANEQFF. CDR3 sequence (DNA): TGTGCCACCACAGGGAGGGCCGCAAATGAGCAGTTCTTC.

The rearrangement uses TRBV15 and TRBJ2-1, with D tentatively TRBD1 (6 bases). CDR3 length equals 15 residues. Trimming took 3 bases from V and 8 from J, leaving 17 bases between them. Germline V CDR1 and CDR2: LNHNV, YYDKDF (reference sequence). CDR3 amino acids: CATSRMVNEGDEQFF. CDR3 nucleotide sequence: TGTGCCACCAGCAGGATGGTGAACGAGGGGGATGAGCAGTTCTTC. The entire variable domain, with the rest obtained from reference TRBV15 and TRBJ2-1, is as follows: DAMVIQNPRYQVTQFGKPVTLSCSQTLNHNVMYWYQQKSSQAPKLLFHYYDKDFNNEADTPDNFQSRRPNTSFCFLDIRSPGLGDTAMYLCATSRMVNEGDEQFFGPGTRLTVL.

The chain uses TRBV27 and TRBJ1-1, with TRBD1 matching over 10 bases. V was pared by 6 bases and J by 5 bases, with 6 bases of the junction left unmatched. From germline, CDR1 is MNHEY and CDR2 SMNVEV (reference sequence). The CDR3 runs 14 residues. The CDR3 coding sequence is TGTGCCAGCAGGGACAGGGGGTCGATAACTGAAGCTTTCTTT. As protein: CASRDRGSITEAFF.

The V call is TRBV7-8, the J call TRBJ2-2; 7 nucleotides line up with TRBD2. The V gene's germline CDR1 is SGHVS and CDR2 FQNEAQ. The CDR3 is 15 residues long. After removal of 6 bases from V and 3 bases from J, the junction contained 7 bases not matched to a gene. The CDR3 DNA reads as TGTGCCAGCAGTCAGTACCGGGGGGACACCGGGGAGCTGTTTTTT. Encoded protein: CASSQYRGDTGELFF.

The chain carries TRBV14 and TRBJ2-2; D possibly matches TRBD1 or TRBD2 (6 bases each). The CDR3 consists of 17 residues. V gave up 4 bases and J gave up 4 bases, with 19 bases separating them. Looked up from germline, CDR1 is SGHDN and CDR2 is FVKESK. The DNA for the CDR3 is TGTGCCAGCAGCCCTGGGGGGACAACAGGGCCCACCGGGGAGCTGTTTTTT. Protein product: CASSPGGTTGPTGELFF.

The count of this clone is one. The gene calls are TRBV18 and TRBJ2-3; TRBD2 matches 7 bases. Per germline, CDR1 KGHSH and CDR2 LQKENI. The CDR3 is made up of 15 amino acids. V shed 3 bases and J 1 base; nucleotides not matched to a gene: 4. The CDR3 bases are TGTGCCAGCTCACCGGGGAGGGCCCGCACAGATACGCAGTATTTT. The encoded protein is CASSPGRARTDTQYF.

The CDR3 DNA is TGCGCCAGCAGCCAAGAGGGGACCGGGACGCTTCAAGAGACCCAGTACTTC. It yields the protein CASSQEGTGTLQETQYF. The genes are TRBV4-1 and TRBJ2-5; D assignment may be TRBD1 or TRBD2 (5 bases each). CDR3 size: 17 residues. V lost 0 bases, J lost 2 bases, and 16 bases lay in between. Germline lookup yields CDR1 MGHRA and CDR2 YSYEKL.

This clone was picked up a small number of times. The chain uses TRBV9 and TRBJ2-2; D remains ambiguous. Germline CDR1 is SGDLS and CDR2 is YYNGEE. V was cut by 5 bases and J by 5 bases, with 7 bases left in between. The length of the CDR3 is 12 residues. The CDR3 spells CASRTGTGELFF. The CDR3 DNA reads as TGTGCCAGCAGAACTGGAACCGGGGAGCTGTTTTTT.

The chain couples TRBV5-1 to TRBJ1-5, with 9 bases identical to TRBD1. CDR1 and CDR2 (germline): SGHRS, YFSETQ. The CDR3 length is 17 residues. With 0 bases clipped from V and 1 base from J, the junction kept 5 bases outside the gene matches. The CDR3 sequence: CASSLGHRGPSNQPQHF. The CDR3 nucleotides read TGCGCCAGCAGCTTGGGACACAGGGGGCCGAGCAATCAGCCCCAGCATTTT.

In this sample, this clone turned up once. The chain has TRBV11-3 and TRBJ2-7, with 7 bases lining up with TRBD2. J gave up 2 bases and V 4 bases, and 11 bases lay outside the gene matches. The CDR3 is 16 residues long. CDR1 is SGHNT and CDR2 is YENEEA in the germline V gene. The CDR3 nucleotides read TGTGCCAGCAGCTCTCTTTGGCGGGAGAGCGCCTACGAGCAGTACTTC. The encoded protein is CASSSLWRESAYEQYF.

This chain links TRBV7-9 with TRBJ2-5; D ambiguous. Trimming removed 4 bases from V and 1 base from J, with 13 bases in between. CDR1 and CDR2 (germline): SEHNR, FQNEAQ (reference sequence). The CDR3 loop spans 15 amino acids. CDR3 protein: CASSSTRAPQETQYF. The CDR3 DNA sequence: TGTGCCAGCAGCTCGACCCGGGCCCCCCAAGAGACCCAGTACTTC.

The V gene is TRBV28, the J gene TRBJ1-1; D remains ambiguous. Trimming removed 7 bases from V and 1 base from J, with 10 bases in between. This CDR3 has 13 residues. Germline V gives CDR1 MDHEN, CDR2 SYDVKM. In nucleotides, the CDR3 is TGTGCCAGCAACCTAGTAGGGAACACTGAAGCTTTCTTT. Translation gives CASNLVGNTEAFF.

This clone has just one count. V usage is TRBV19 and J usage is TRBJ2-3, with a weak D call TRBD1 (5 bases). Looked up from germline, CDR1 is LNHDA and CDR2 is SQIVND (reference sequence). The CDR3 sequence is 12 residues long. V shed 1 base and J shed 7 bases, with 6 bases lying between them. The CDR3 loop is CASSIGGNTQYF. The CDR3 DNA follows: TGTGCCAGTAGTATAGGGGGCAATACGCAGTATTTT.

The CDR3 spells CASRRFQGSNQPQHF. As DNA, the CDR3 is TGTGCCAGCAGGCGCTTTCAGGGATCCAATCAGCCCCAGCATTTT. V is TRBV27 and J is TRBJ1-5; tentatively, D is TRBD1 (5 bases). V was clipped by 6 bases and J by 3 bases, with 15 bases between them. The CDR3 totals 15 residues. Germline loops: CDR1 MNHEY, CDR2 SMNVEV (reference sequence).

The V call is TRBV9, the J call TRBJ2-1, with D uncertain. CDR1 SGDLS and CDR2 YYNGEE come from the germline V gene. V was clipped by 4 bases and J by 10 bases, with 12 bases between them. The CDR3 has 12 amino acids. CDR3 nucleotides: TGTGCCAGCAGCCTGGAAGGGCCCGAGCAGTTCTTC. It specifies CASSLEGPEQFF.

The chain has TRBV10-1 and TRBJ2-2; D may be TRBD1 (6 bases). The V end was cut by 4 bases, the J end by 3 bases, with 18 bases between. CDR3 length: 17 amino acids. Germline V gene data show CDR1 as WNHNN and CDR2 as SYGVQD (reference sequence). The CDR3: CASSGHHLGQHTGELFF. The CDR3 DNA follows: TGCGCCAGCAGTGGGCACCACCTCGGACAGCACACCGGGGAGCTGTTTTTT.

The V gene is TRBV6-1, the J gene TRBJ2-5; TRBD2 might be the D (6 bases). The J call may be incorrect, as the DNA end agrees better with TRBJ2-7. In germline, CDR1 is MNHNS, CDR2 SASEGT. CDR3 length: 12 residues. The CDR3 region has the DNA TGTGCCAGCGCCTGGGGACTCGGCGAGCAGTACTTC. Its translation is CASAWGLGEQYF.

V and J are TRBV7-2 and TRBJ1-2; 9 bases line up with TRBD1. The germline V gene encodes CDR1 SGHTA and CDR2 FQGNSA. J gave up 4 bases and V 3 bases, and 9 bases lay outside the gene matches. The CDR3 sequence is 16 residues long. The CDR3 is CASSFGTGYLVYGYTF. CDR3 coding DNA: TGTGCCAGCAGCTTCGGGACAGGGTACCTTGTCTATGGCTACACCTTC.

The chain recombines TRBV7-9 with TRBJ1-4; no clear D. CDR3 length equals 15 residues. Germline values: CDR1 SEHNR, CDR2 FQNEAQ (reference sequence). With 5 bases removed from V and 1 base from J, the gap between germline ends came to 11 bases. The CDR3 nucleotides read TGTGCCAGCAGCGCGATCAGTAGAACTAATGAAAAACTGTTTTTT. It specifies CASSAISRTNEKLFF.

Notes on this clone: The same CDR3 can be traced to other DNA sequences in this sample. J is TRBJ2-7 and V is TRBV30, with D uncertain. The ends were cut back, 0 bases at V and 3 bases at J, with 3 bases in the middle. CDR3 size: 11 residues. Germline V gene lookup returns CDR1 GTSNPN and CDR2 SVGIG (reference sequence). This chain's CDR3 is CAWSVSYEQYF. As DNA, the CDR3 is TGTGCCTGGAGTGTGAGCTACGAGCAGTACTTC.

The chain combines TRBV27 with TRBJ2-1, with TRBD2 matching 10 bases. The CDR3 extends over 16 amino acids. V shed 4 bases, J shed 4 bases, and the junction held 7 bases outside the gene matches. The germline CDR1 and CDR2 sequences are MNHEY and SMNVEV (reference sequence). The chain's CDR3 is CASSSAGGPSYNEQFF. The CDR3 nucleotides read TGTGCCAGCAGTTCAGCGGGAGGGCCATCATACAATGAGCAGTTCTTC.